This T cell receptor beta chain was sequenced for a study of blood T cell repertoires in COVID-19. This clone was picked up a small number of times. In the original analysis: Amplification of reference gene primers provided the estimated nucleated cell counts. The data were produced by immunoSEQ multiplex PCR, yet TCRdb's version contains in-frame clones alone and is incomplete. V and J calls and clone size are given by that table; D and trimming were obtained from the DNA. The data contain 130,000 to 150,000 clones, approximately 80% of them singletons. V was pared by 4 bases and J by 2 bases, with 9 bases between. Germline loops: CDR1 MNHEY, CDR2 SMNVEV (reference sequence). The CDR3 runs 15 residues.

The chain recombines TRBV27 with TRBJ1-6, with D hard to call. The sequence was collected from a man in his 60s with active or convalescent COVID-19. Sequences were obtained from peripheral blood. CDR3 sequence reads: CASSSTGTYNSPLHF. The CDR3 bases are TGTGCCAGCAGTTCAACCGGGACCTATAATTCACCCCTCCACTTT.